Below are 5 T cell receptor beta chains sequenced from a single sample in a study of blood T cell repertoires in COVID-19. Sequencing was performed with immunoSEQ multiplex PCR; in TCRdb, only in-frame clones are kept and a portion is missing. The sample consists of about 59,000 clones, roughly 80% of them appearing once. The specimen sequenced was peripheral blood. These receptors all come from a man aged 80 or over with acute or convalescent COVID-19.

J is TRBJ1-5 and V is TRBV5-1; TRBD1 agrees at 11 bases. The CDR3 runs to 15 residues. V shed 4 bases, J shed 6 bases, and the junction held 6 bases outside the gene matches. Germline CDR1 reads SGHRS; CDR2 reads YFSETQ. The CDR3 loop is CASSEAGTGGQPQHF. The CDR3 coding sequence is TGCGCCAGCAGCGAAGCCGGGACAGGGGGTCAGCCCCAGCATTTT.

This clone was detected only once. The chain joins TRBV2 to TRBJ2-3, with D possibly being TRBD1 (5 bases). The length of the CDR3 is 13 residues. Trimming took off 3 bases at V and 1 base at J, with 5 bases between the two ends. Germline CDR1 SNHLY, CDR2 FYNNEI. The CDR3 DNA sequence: TGTGCCAGCAGTGACAGGGGCACAGATACGCAGTATTTT. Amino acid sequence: CASSDRGTDTQYF.

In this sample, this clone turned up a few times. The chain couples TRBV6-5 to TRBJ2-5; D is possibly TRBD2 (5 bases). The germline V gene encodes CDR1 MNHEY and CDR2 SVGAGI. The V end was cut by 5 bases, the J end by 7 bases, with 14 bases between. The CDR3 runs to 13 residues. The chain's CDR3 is CASSPLREGTQYF. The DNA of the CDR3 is TGTGCCAGCAGTCCACTTCGAGAGGGGACCCAGTACTTC.

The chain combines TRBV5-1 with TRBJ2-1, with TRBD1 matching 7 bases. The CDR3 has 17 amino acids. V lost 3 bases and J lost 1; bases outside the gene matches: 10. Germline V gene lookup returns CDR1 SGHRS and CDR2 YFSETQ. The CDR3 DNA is TGCGCCAGCAGCTCTAGTGGGACAGCTCGATCCTACAATGAGCAGTTCTTC. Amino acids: CASSSSGTARSYNEQFF.

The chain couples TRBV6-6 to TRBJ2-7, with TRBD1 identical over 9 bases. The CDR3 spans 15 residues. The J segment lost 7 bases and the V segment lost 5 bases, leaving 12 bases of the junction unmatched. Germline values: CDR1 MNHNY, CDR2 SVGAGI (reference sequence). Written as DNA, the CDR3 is TGTGCCAGCAGTAAGGGACAGGGTAGAGGGGATGAGCAGTACTTC. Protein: CASSKGQGRGDEQYF.